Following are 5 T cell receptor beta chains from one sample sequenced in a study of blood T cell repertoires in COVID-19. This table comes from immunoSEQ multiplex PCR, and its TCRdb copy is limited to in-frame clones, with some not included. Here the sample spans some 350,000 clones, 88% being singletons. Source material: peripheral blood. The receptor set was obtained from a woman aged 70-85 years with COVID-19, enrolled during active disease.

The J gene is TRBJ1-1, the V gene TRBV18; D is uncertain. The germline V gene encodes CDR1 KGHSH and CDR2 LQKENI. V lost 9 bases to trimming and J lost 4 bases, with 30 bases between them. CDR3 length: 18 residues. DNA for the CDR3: TGTGCCAGTCTACGACCGGAGGGAGGTGGGCGGTCCTCCACTGAAGCTTTCTTT. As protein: CASLRPEGGGRSSTEAFF. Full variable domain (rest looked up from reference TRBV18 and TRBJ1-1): NAGVMQNPRHLVRRRGQEARLRCSPMKGHSHVYWYRQLPEEGLKFMVYLQKENIIDESGMPKERFSAEFPKEGPSILRIQQVVRGDSAAYFCASLRPEGGGRSSTEAFFGQGTRLTVV.

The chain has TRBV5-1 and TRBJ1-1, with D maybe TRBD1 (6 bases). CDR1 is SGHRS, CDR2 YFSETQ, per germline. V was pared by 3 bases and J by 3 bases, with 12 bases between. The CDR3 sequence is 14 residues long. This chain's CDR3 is CASSSTGIYTEAFF. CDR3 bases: TGCGCCAGCAGCTCGACAGGTATCTACACTGAAGCTTTCTTT.

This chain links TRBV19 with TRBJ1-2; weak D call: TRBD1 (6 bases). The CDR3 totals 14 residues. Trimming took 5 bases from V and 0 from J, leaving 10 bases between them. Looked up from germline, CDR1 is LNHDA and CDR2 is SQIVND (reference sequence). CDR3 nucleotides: TGTGCCAGTAGTCGCCAGGGGTCTAACTATGGCTACACCTTC. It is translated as CASSRQGSNYGYTF.

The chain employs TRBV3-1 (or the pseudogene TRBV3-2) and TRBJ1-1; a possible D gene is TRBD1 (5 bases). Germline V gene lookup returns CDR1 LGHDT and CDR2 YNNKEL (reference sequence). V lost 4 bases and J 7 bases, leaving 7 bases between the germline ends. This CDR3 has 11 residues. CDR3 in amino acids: CASSRQGEAFF. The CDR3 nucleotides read TGTGCCAGCAGCCGCCAGGGTGAAGCTTTCTTT.

The DNA for the CDR3 is TGTGCCAGCAGTTTACCCCCGCGGGGACCGAACACTGAAGCTTTCTTT. Encoded protein: CASSLPPRGPNTEAFF. The V and J genes are TRBV27 and TRBJ1-1, with D possibly being TRBD1 (5 bases). The CDR3 runs to 16 residues. Trimming removed 2 bases at V and 1 base at J, with 14 bases between. Germline values: CDR1 MNHEY, CDR2 SMNVEV (reference sequence).